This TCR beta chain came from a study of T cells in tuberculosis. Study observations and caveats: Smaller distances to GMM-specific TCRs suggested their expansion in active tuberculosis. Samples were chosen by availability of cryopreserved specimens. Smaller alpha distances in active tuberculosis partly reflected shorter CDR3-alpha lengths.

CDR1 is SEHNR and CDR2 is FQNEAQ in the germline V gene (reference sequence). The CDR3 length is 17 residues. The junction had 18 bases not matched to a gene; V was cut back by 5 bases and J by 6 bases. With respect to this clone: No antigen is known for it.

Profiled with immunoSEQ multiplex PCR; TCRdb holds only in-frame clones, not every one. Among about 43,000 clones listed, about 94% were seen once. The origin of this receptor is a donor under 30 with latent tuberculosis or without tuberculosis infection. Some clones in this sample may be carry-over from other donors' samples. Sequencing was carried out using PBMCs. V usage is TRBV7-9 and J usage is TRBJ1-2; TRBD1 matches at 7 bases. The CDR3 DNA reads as TGTGCCAGCAGCCCGCGGTGGAGGGGGCGGCCCCCCGATGGCTACACCTTC. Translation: CASSPRWRGRPPDGYTF.